Listed here are 29 T cell receptor beta chains from one sample, sequenced in a study of cytomegalovirus exposure and HLA in healthy donors. Sequenced by immunoSEQ multiplex PCR; TCRdb stores in-frame clones only, minus some. The table shows about 130,000 clones, with 89% occurring only once. Sequenced sample: PBMCs. The receptor source for this set is a woman between 18 and 30 years old in good health and CMV-seronegative.

The V and J genes are TRBV14 and TRBJ2-7; possible D gene TRBD2, 5 bases. Germline assignment: CDR1 SGHDN and CDR2 FVKESK. This CDR3 is built from 14 residues. Trimming took off 6 bases at V and 5 bases at J, with 17 bases between the two ends. CDR3 DNA sequence: TGTGCCAGCAGAATCCAGATGACGGAGGACGAGCAGTACTTC. Protein: CASRIQMTEDEQYF.

This clone appeared once. In DNA form, the CDR3 reads TGTGCCAGCAGTTTTACGGGCGGGAGTTCCAATGAGCAGTTCTTC. Its translation: CASSFTGGSSNEQFF. This chain connects TRBV7-2 to TRBJ2-1, with 7 bases aligning to TRBD2. The CDR3 length is 15 residues. V lost 6 bases to trimming and J lost 6 bases; unmatched junction nucleotides: 11. Germline V gene lookup returns CDR1 SGHTA and CDR2 FQGNSA.

The V and J genes are TRBV4-1 and TRBJ1-2; 7 nucleotides line up with TRBD1. CDR3 length: 14 residues. V was clipped by 2 bases and J by 7 bases; unmatched bases: 7. The germline gives CDR1 MGHRA, CDR2 YSYEKL. In nucleotides, the CDR3 is TGCGCCAGCAGCCAACTACAGGGGTCGACTGGCTACACCTTC. Residues: CASSQLQGSTGYTF.

The chain links TRBV4-2 to TRBJ2-7; maybe TRBD2 (5 bases). Per the germline V gene, CDR1 is LGHNA and CDR2 is YNFKEQ. CDR3 length: 13 residues. V was shortened by 4 bases and J by 2 bases, with 9 bases between the two germline ends. Here the CDR3 reads CASSPDGTYEQYF. The CDR3 nucleotides are TGTGCCAGCAGCCCGGACGGGACCTACGAGCAGTACTTC.

This chain links TRBV5-1 with TRBJ1-1, with 8 bases aligning to TRBD1. The trim removed 3 bases at V and 5 bases at J, leaving 6 bases unmatched. The CDR3 totals 14 residues. CDR1 and CDR2 from the germline V gene are SGHRS and YFSETQ. The CDR3 reads CASSWADRETEAFF. The DNA of the CDR3 is TGCGCCAGCAGCTGGGCGGACAGGGAAACTGAAGCTTTCTTT.

The V call is TRBV4-2, the J call TRBJ2-7, with 13 bases matching TRBD2. The germline gives CDR1 LGHNA, CDR2 YNFKEQ. Trimming cost V 1 base and J 6 bases; bases outside gene matches: 9. The CDR3 spans 17 residues. In DNA, the CDR3 is TGTGCCAGCAGCCAAGCGTCGTCACTAGCGGGAGGGGGCGAGCAGTACTTC. Amino acids: CASSQASSLAGGGEQYF.

This rearrangement joins TRBV4-1 to TRBJ1-3; TRBD1 might be the D (6 bases). Germline-derived CDR1 and CDR2 are MGHRA and YSYEKL. The CDR3 is made up of 17 amino acids. Trimming removed 0 bases at V and 4 bases at J, with 16 bases between. The CDR3: CASSQDPTGGLGNTIYF. The DNA for the CDR3 is TGCGCCAGCAGCCAAGATCCTACGGGGGGGCTCGGAAACACCATATATTTT.

The V call is TRBV29-1, the J call TRBJ2-1, with no clear D. The CDR3 extends over 11 amino acids. Trimming removed 2 bases at V and 7 bases at J, with 6 bases between. Germline V lookup: CDR1 SQVTM, CDR2 ANQGSEA. DNA for the CDR3: TGCAGCGTTGAACGACTGAATGAGCAGTTCTTC. It encodes CSVERLNEQFF.

The chain uses TRBV5-1 and TRBJ2-1; D not certain. Per germline, CDR1 SGHRS and CDR2 YFSETQ. This CDR3 region has 16 residues. V lost 0 bases and J 0 bases, leaving 10 bases between the germline ends. As DNA, the CDR3 is TGCGCCAGCAGCTTGGATAGTCTGAGCTCCTACAATGAGCAGTTCTTC. Protein product: CASSLDSLSSYNEQFF.

The rearrangement joins TRBV18 to TRBJ2-7; 7 bases align to TRBD1. This CDR3 spans 16 amino acids. CDR1 and CDR2 from the germline V gene are KGHSH and LQKENI. Trimming cost V 1 base and J 0 bases; bases outside gene matches: 6. The CDR3 spells CASSPRQGLSSYEQYF. The CDR3 DNA reads as TGTGCCAGCTCACCACGACAGGGTTTGAGCTCCTACGAGCAGTACTTC.

The chain uses TRBV19 and TRBJ2-3; TRBD2 aligns across 11 bases. The V gene's germline CDR1 is LNHDA and CDR2 SQIVND (reference sequence). Germline trimming cut 4 bases from V and 0 bases from J; bases unmatched to any gene: 9. CDR3 length equals 18 residues. The DNA for the CDR3 is TGTGCCAGTAGTACCCTAGCGGGAGGATACACTAGCACAGATACGCAGTATTTT. Its protein product is CASSTLAGGYTSTDTQYF.

The chain carries TRBV7-3 and TRBJ2-3; 11 bases fit TRBD2. The V segment lost 4 bases and the J segment 6 bases; nucleotides outside the gene matches: 6. The CDR3 is 15 amino acids. CDR1 and CDR2 from the germline V gene are SGHTA and FQGTGA. This CDR3 is CASSSRASGRDTQYF. The CDR3 bases are TGTGCCAGCAGCTCCCGGGCTAGCGGGAGGGATACGCAGTATTTT.

The chain joins TRBV7-2 to TRBJ1-5; 8 bases line up with TRBD1. The CDR3 length is 15 residues. V shed 6 bases and J 6 bases; nucleotides not matched to a gene: 10. Germline CDR1 and CDR2: SGHTA and FQGNSA. Here the CDR3 DNA reads TGTGCCAGCAGGCCCATCGGGACAGGTATTCAGCCCCAGCATTTT. Amino acid sequence: CASRPIGTGIQPQHF.

The chain recombines TRBV2 with TRBJ1-5, with a possible D match to TRBD1 (6 bases). Between the trimmed V and J ends, which lost 3 bases and 4 bases, there was a span of 19 bases. Germline V gene lookup returns CDR1 SNHLY and CDR2 FYNNEI. The length of the CDR3 is 17 residues. CDR3 DNA: TGTGCCAGCAGTGACAGGGGCCACCATACCTTTAATCAGCCCCAGCATTTT. Protein product: CASSDRGHHTFNQPQHF.

The V call is TRBV4-1, the J call TRBJ1-2; D remains unclear. Trimming pared 1 base from V and 10 bases from J, leaving 10 bases between. The germline V gene has CDR1 MGHRA and CDR2 YSYEKL. The CDR3 extends over 12 amino acids. CDR3 region: CASSQGGVFYTF. The CDR3 region has the DNA TGCGCCAGCAGCCAAGGAGGCGTGTTCTACACCTTC.

The chain couples TRBV4-2 to TRBJ2-5, with D possibly being TRBD2 (5 bases). This CDR3 spans 15 amino acids. Trimming removed 2 bases at V and 5 bases at J, with 15 bases between. Germline V gene sequence: CDR1 LGHNA, CDR2 YNFKEQ. CDR3 DNA sequence: TGTGCCAGCAGCCAAAGCCCCGGACGCGGGGAGACCCAGTACTTC. This gives the protein CASSQSPGRGETQYF.

This chain links TRBV4-1 with TRBJ2-4; maybe TRBD2 (5 bases). V lost 4 bases and J lost 3, with 10 bases in between. The germline gives CDR1 MGHRA, CDR2 YSYEKL. The CDR3 consists of 14 residues. CDR3 amino acids: CASSRIGGKNIQYF. The CDR3 nucleotides are TGCGCCAGCAGCCGGATCGGAGGCAAAAACATTCAGTACTTC.

This clone was counted once. This chain links TRBV25-1 with TRBJ1-4; TRBD1 matches 7 bases. The CDR3 length is 15 residues. CDR1 and CDR2 from the germline V gene are MGHDK and SYGVNS. The junction had 5 bases not matched to a gene; V was cut back by 3 bases and J by 4 bases. The CDR3 is CASSDPGQINEKLFF. The DNA for the CDR3 is TGTGCCAGCAGTGACCCGGGACAGATTAATGAAAAACTGTTTTTT.

V and J are TRBV28 and TRBJ2-1, with TRBD2 matching 9 bases. V gave up 7 bases and J gave up 8 bases; unmatched junction bases: 6. The V gene's germline CDR1 is MDHEN and CDR2 SYDVKM. The CDR3 extends over 13 amino acids. CDR3 DNA: TGTGCCAGCAAGCGGGAGGATACGGATGAGCAGTTCTTC. It encodes CASKREDTDEQFF.

This clone appeared a few times. The chain is built from TRBV4-1 and TRBJ2-3; 9 bases fit TRBD2. This CDR3 is 17 amino acids long. Germline V gene data show CDR1 as MGHRA and CDR2 as YSYEKL. J was trimmed by 2 bases and V by 4 bases; bases with no gene match: 10. CDR3 loop: CASSLASGGTLTDTQYF. The CDR3 DNA reads TGCGCCAGCAGCCTAGCCAGCGGGGGGACCCTCACAGATACGCAGTATTTT.

The chain has TRBV5-1 and TRBJ2-2, with TRBD2 identical over 11 bases. Germline CDR1 SGHRS, CDR2 YFSETQ. This CDR3 has 15 residues. V dropped 4 bases and J dropped 7; count of bases not matched to a gene: 6. DNA of the CDR3: TGCGCCAGCAGCCCACTAGCGGGAGAGGGCGGGGAGCTGTTTTTT. This translates into CASSPLAGEGGELFF. Full variable domain (rest looked up from reference TRBV5-1 and TRBJ2-2): KAGVTQTPRYLIKTRGQQVTLSCSPISGHRSVSWYQQTPGQGLQFLFEYFSETQRNKGNFPGRFSGRQFSNSRSEMNVSTLELGDSALYLCASSPLAGEGGELFFGEGSRLTVL.

This chain joins TRBV9 and TRBJ1-1; 7 bases line up with TRBD1. Germline lookup yields CDR1 SGDLS and CDR2 YYNGEE. This CDR3 spans 14 amino acids. Unmatched junction bases numbered 8, after V lost 4 bases and J lost 5 bases. CDR3 sequence reads: CASSSQTGITEAFF. CDR3 in DNA: TGTGCCAGCAGCTCCCAGACAGGGATAACTGAAGCTTTCTTT.

The chain recombines TRBV29-1 with TRBJ1-5; perhaps TRBD1 as D (5 bases). The ends were cut back, 4 bases at V and 6 bases at J, with 13 bases in the middle. The CDR3 covers 13 residues. The germline V gene has CDR1 SQVTM and CDR2 ANQGSEA. The CDR3 sequence: CSVAGPGGQPQHF. The CDR3 coding sequence is TGCAGCGTTGCAGGTCCGGGGGGTCAGCCCCAGCATTTT.

This clone was counted a few times. V and J are TRBV11-3 and TRBJ1-4; 9 bases fit TRBD1. CDR3 size: 15 residues. Germline assignment: CDR1 SGHNT and CDR2 YENEEA. J was trimmed by 4 bases and V by 5 bases; bases with no gene match: 5. This CDR3 is CASSPRDRVNEKLFF. DNA of the CDR3: TGTGCCAGCAGCCCGCGGGACAGGGTTAATGAAAAACTGTTTTTT. Combining the CDR3 with reference TRBV11-3 and TRBJ1-4 gives the whole variable domain EAGVVQSPRYKIIEKKQPVAFWCNPISGHNTLYWYLQNLGQGPELLIRYENEEAVDDSQLPKDRFSAERLKGVDSTLKIQPAELGDSAVYLCASSPRDRVNEKLFFGSGTQLSVL.

The V call is TRBV9, the J call TRBJ2-7; D call uncertain. This CDR3 is built from 12 residues. V shed 0 bases and J shed 4 bases, with 5 bases lying between them. CDR1 SGDLS and CDR2 YYNGEE come from the germline V gene. The CDR3 sequence is CASSVDGYEQYF. As DNA, the CDR3 is TGTGCCAGCAGCGTAGACGGGTACGAGCAGTACTTC.

The chain has TRBV2 and TRBJ2-4, with TRBD1 matching over 9 bases. The V segment lost 6 bases and the J segment 9 bases; nucleotides outside the gene matches: 9. The germline V gene has CDR1 SNHLY and CDR2 FYNNEI. This CDR3 is built from 14 residues. The chain's CDR3 is CASRQRTGEGIQYF. In DNA, the CDR3 is TGTGCCAGCAGACAAAGGACAGGGGAGGGCATTCAGTACTTC.

This chain joins TRBV18 and TRBJ1-2, with D possibly TRBD1 on 6 matching bases. Germline lookup yields CDR1 KGHSH and CDR2 LQKENI. The CDR3 totals 16 residues. The ends were cut back, 0 bases at V and 5 bases at J, with 16 bases in the middle. The CDR3 coding sequence is TGTGCCAGCTCACCACCGGCCGGGGGGCGAGGGTATGGCTACACCTTC. It encodes CASSPPAGGRGYGYTF. Using reference TRBV18 and TRBJ1-2 for the parts outside the CDR3, the full variable domain is NAGVMQNPRHLVRRRGQEARLRCSPMKGHSHVYWYRQLPEEGLKFMVYLQKENIIDESGMPKERFSAEFPKEGPSILRIQQVVRGDSAAYFCASSPPAGGRGYGYTFGSGTRLTVV.

The rearrangement uses TRBV6-1 and TRBJ1-1; 7 bases line up with TRBD1. There are 13 residues in the CDR3. Germline V gives CDR1 MNHNS, CDR2 SASEGT. The V gene end was trimmed by 6 bases and the J gene end by 3 bases; junction bases not matched to a gene: 4. The CDR3 DNA reads as TGTGCCAGCAGCATAGACAGGGACACTGAAGCTTTCTTT. This sequence encodes CASSIDRDTEAFF.

The gene calls are TRBV2 and TRBJ2-5; tentatively, D is TRBD1 (5 bases). Trimming removed 7 bases at V and 0 bases at J, with 6 bases between. CDR3 length equals 12 residues. Looked up from germline, CDR1 is SNHLY and CDR2 is FYNNEI. The CDR3 DNA reads as TGTGCCAGCACGACAGACCAAGAGACCCAGTACTTC. It yields the protein CASTTDQETQYF.